A selection of T cell receptor beta chains follows, all from one sample in a study of T-cell reconstitution after alpha-beta-depleted transplantation in children. TCRdb re-derived calls from the PCR reads in MiXCR, one entry per CDR3 protein. Of just over 350,000 distinct CDR3 sequences in the sample, less than 15% were seen once. Sequenced here: PBMCs, sampled from the stem cell graft. The receptor set was obtained from a human donor who donated a stem cell graft to a child with Fanconi anemia. The CDR3 runs from the conserved cysteine through the conserved F or W. The order of the fields is J gene, clone size, D gene, V gene, CDR3 DNA, CDR3 protein. A D gene is named only where the DNA matches it firmly. Part of the rows lack a size; the others show once, few, many or a class for expanded clones.

j_call: TRBJ2-3
clone_size: many
d_call: TRBD2
v_call: TRBV5-1
cdr3_nt: TGCGCCAGCAGCTTGGGCCGGGGTAGCGGGGGGTTCACAGATACGCAGTATTTT
cdr3_aa: CASSLGRGSGGFTDTQYF

j_call: TRBJ2-1
clone_size: many
d_call: NA
v_call: TRBV12-3/TRBV12-4
cdr3_nt: TGTGCCAGCAGTTTAAACGGCCCAGGCAATGAGCAGTTCTTC
cdr3_aa: CASSLNGPGNEQFF

j_call: TRBJ2-3
clone_size: NA
d_call: NA
v_call: TRBV29-1
cdr3_nt: TGCAGCGTTGTTTGGCGGGGCGCCACAGATACGCAGTATTTT
cdr3_aa: CSVVWRGATDTQYF

j_call: TRBJ1-1
clone_size: many
d_call: TRBD1
v_call: TRBV5-1
cdr3_nt: TGCGCCAGCAGGTACTCCGGGACAGTGAACACTGAAGCTTTCTTT
cdr3_aa: CASRYSGTVNTEAFF

j_call: TRBJ2-2
clone_size: once
d_call: TRBD2
v_call: TRBV30
cdr3_nt: TGTGCCTGCAGTCAGCGGGGGCGAAGGTCCCGGTTCAACACCGGGGAGCTGTTTTTT
cdr3_aa: CACSQRGRRSRFNTGELFF

j_call: TRBJ2-7
clone_size: many
d_call: NA
v_call: TRBV5-5
cdr3_nt: TGTGCCAGCAGCTTGGCAGGGGATAATTACGAGCAGTACTTC
cdr3_aa: CASSLAGDNYEQYF

j_call: TRBJ1-1
clone_size: many
d_call: TRBD1
v_call: TRBV5-1
cdr3_nt: TGCGCCAGCAAGGGAGATAGACAGGGAAACACTGAAGCTTTCTTT
cdr3_aa: CASKGDRQGNTEAFF

j_call: TRBJ2-2
clone_size: NA
d_call: TRBD1
v_call: TRBV5-6
cdr3_nt: TGTGCCAGCACCAAATTACAGGGGGTAGCCGGGGAGCTGTTTTTT
cdr3_aa: CASTKLQGVAGELFF

j_call: TRBJ2-1
clone_size: NA
d_call: NA
v_call: TRBV20-1
cdr3_nt: TGCAGTGCTAGAGAATTGGCTCTCCGGGGCAATGAGCAGTTCTTC
cdr3_aa: CSARELALRGNEQFF

j_call: TRBJ1-6
clone_size: many
d_call: NA
v_call: TRBV28
cdr3_nt: TGTGCCAGCAGTCCCGGGGCGGGGAACTCACCCCTCCACTTT
cdr3_aa: CASSPGAGNSPLHF

j_call: TRBJ1-2
clone_size: many
d_call: NA
v_call: TRBV5-4
cdr3_nt: TGTGCCAGCAGCCCAGGCCGTCAGGCTAACTATGGCTACACCTTC
cdr3_aa: CASSPGRQANYGYTF

j_call: TRBJ1-1
clone_size: many
d_call: NA
v_call: TRBV5-1
cdr3_nt: TGCGCCAGCAGCGAGAACGGTGAAGCTTTCTTT
cdr3_aa: CASSENGEAFF

j_call: TRBJ2-4
clone_size: many
d_call: NA
v_call: TRBV2
cdr3_nt: TGTGCCAGCGGCTGGACCCCTCGGATTCAGTACTTC
cdr3_aa: CASGWTPRIQYF

j_call: TRBJ2-7
clone_size: NA
d_call: NA
v_call: TRBV2
cdr3_nt: TGTGCCAGCAGGAAGGGGGGGGCGGTTAACGAGCAGTACTTC
cdr3_aa: CASRKGGAVNEQYF

j_call: TRBJ2-5
clone_size: many
d_call: NA
v_call: TRBV5-1
cdr3_nt: TGCGCCAGCAGCTGGAGCTTGTACCAAGAGACCCAGTACTTC
cdr3_aa: CASSWSLYQETQYF

j_call: TRBJ2-2
clone_size: NA
d_call: NA
v_call: TRBV5-1
cdr3_nt: TGCGCCAGCAGCTCCCTCGCCAGGTCCACGAACACCGGGGAGCTGTTTTTT
cdr3_aa: CASSSLARSTNTGELFF

j_call: TRBJ1-2
clone_size: NA
d_call: NA
v_call: TRBV12-3/TRBV12-4
cdr3_nt: TGTGCCAGCAGTCCCGGCGGCCTCTATGGCTACACCTTC
cdr3_aa: CASSPGGLYGYTF

j_call: TRBJ2-7
clone_size: many
d_call: NA
v_call: TRBV20-1
cdr3_nt: TGCAGTGCTCCCCGAGGATCCTCCTACGAGCAGTACTTC
cdr3_aa: CSAPRGSSYEQYF

j_call: TRBJ2-2
clone_size: NA
d_call: NA
v_call: TRBV29-1
cdr3_nt: TGCAGCGTTGATGGAGGGAGAGGCGGGGAGCTGTTTTTT
cdr3_aa: CSVDGGRGGELFF

j_call: TRBJ1-5
clone_size: few
d_call: NA
v_call: TRBV6-1
cdr3_nt: TGTGCCAGCAGTGAAGGGACAAAGCAGCCCCAGCATTTT
cdr3_aa: CASSEGTKQPQHF

j_call: TRBJ2-5
clone_size: many
d_call: NA
v_call: TRBV6-2/TRBV6-3
cdr3_nt: TGTGCCAGCAGACCTAGGACTCCACAAGAGACCCAGTACTTC
cdr3_aa: CASRPRTPQETQYF

j_call: TRBJ2-7
clone_size: few
d_call: TRBD1
v_call: TRBV6-2/TRBV6-3
cdr3_nt: TGTGCCAGCAGTTATGATTTTGGACAGGCCACCTACGAGCAGTACTTC
cdr3_aa: CASSYDFGQATYEQYF

j_call: TRBJ2-3
clone_size: NA
d_call: TRBD1
v_call: TRBV7-2
cdr3_nt: TGTGCCAGCAGCGCCACAGGGGGCGCAGGGGGAGATACGCAGTATTTT
cdr3_aa: CASSATGGAGGDTQYF

j_call: TRBJ2-7
clone_size: NA
d_call: TRBD1
v_call: TRBV10-2
cdr3_nt: TGCGCCAGCAGTGACGGGGCAGGGGGCTTCTACGAGCAGTACTTC
cdr3_aa: CASSDGAGGFYEQYF

j_call: TRBJ2-6
clone_size: many
d_call: NA
v_call: TRBV7-7
cdr3_nt: TGTGCTAGCAGTCCCCGCGCCTCTGGGGCCAACGTCCTGACTTTC
cdr3_aa: CASSPRASGANVLTF

j_call: TRBJ1-1
clone_size: NA
d_call: NA
v_call: TRBV6-2/TRBV6-3
cdr3_nt: TGTGCCAGCAGTTGGGTCGAGGGCACTGAAGCTTTCTTT
cdr3_aa: CASSWVEGTEAFF

j_call: TRBJ1-2
clone_size: NA
d_call: TRBD1
v_call: TRBV4-1
cdr3_nt: TGCGCCAGCAGCCAAGATCGGGACAGGGGAACCTATGGCTACACCTTC
cdr3_aa: CASSQDRDRGTYGYTF

j_call: TRBJ2-3
clone_size: few
d_call: NA
v_call: TRBV5-1
cdr3_nt: TGCGCCAGCAGCTTTTACCGTCCAGATACGCAGTATTTT
cdr3_aa: CASSFYRPDTQYF

j_call: TRBJ2-7
clone_size: NA
d_call: TRBD2
v_call: TRBV20-1
cdr3_nt: TGCAGTGCTAGAAAATTCGCGGGGGGCAACTCCTACGAGCAGTACTTC
cdr3_aa: CSARKFAGGNSYEQYF

j_call: TRBJ1-4
clone_size: many
d_call: TRBD1
v_call: TRBV4-2
cdr3_nt: TGTGCCAGCAGCCAAGAACAGGGGGAAGCTGAAAAACTGTTTTTT
cdr3_aa: CASSQEQGEAEKLFF

j_call: TRBJ2-1
clone_size: NA
d_call: NA
v_call: TRBV18
cdr3_nt: TGTGCCACCTCACCCGGACGGCATAGCTCCTACAATGAGCAGTTCTTC
cdr3_aa: CATSPGRHSSYNEQFF